Listed below are T cell receptor beta chains from one sample, sequenced in a study of a mutant IDH1 vaccine in newly diagnosed glioma. Their recognized antigens are unknown. Clones were read by immunoSEQ multiplex PCR, and TCRdb kept only the in-frame ones, dropping some. The data contain 38,000 or so clones, 80% of them seen just once; the ten biggest clones take up about 15%. The sample was peripheral blood mononuclear cells (PBMCs), taken from a glioma patient whose treatment included an IDH1 peptide vaccine. The receptors come from a woman aged 25-40 years with glioma. Some clones in this sample may be carry-over from other donors' samples. Each CDR3 is given without its conserved first and last residue. For some rows the clone size is stated as once, few or many, or as a class when expanded; others skip it.

v_gene,abundance,j_gene,CDR3aa
TRBV11-2,.,TRBJ1-2,ASSSGQGLPFNYGYT
TRBV2,few,TRBJ1-5,ASSEGWDGPFQPQH
TRBV18,.,TRBJ1-1,ASSNTGMNTEAF
TRBV13,.,TRBJ2-1,ASSLQDFYPPISEQF
TRBV7-2,once,TRBJ2-5,ASSLEGWGQETQY
TRBV21-1,.,TRBJ1-2,ASRAGQGHNYGYT
TRBV19,.,TRBJ2-2,ASRGSGELF
TRBV4-1,.,TRBJ1-2,ASRRPGGQNYGYT
TRBV7-9,.,TRBJ2-2,ASTADRDSGPANTGELF
TRBV2,.,TRBJ1-1,ASSPRPTEAF
TRBV7-8,.,TRBJ1-1,ASSELRGPAEAF
TRBV5-1,once,TRBJ2-2,ASSLVSINRGDTGELF
TRBV9,.,TRBJ2-1,ASSVGGNKLEQF
TRBV2,.,TRBJ1-5,ASSERGLEGGQPQH
TRBV4-1,.,TRBJ2-7,ASSQDPARGAGEQY
TRBV7-8,few,TRBJ1-1,ASSLGYRYDTEAF
TRBV5-1,.,TRBJ2-1,ASSLLGGEQF
TRBV7-9,once,TRBJ2-3,ASSGLRGGPDTQY
TRBV18,.,TRBJ2-7,ASSPPSGSAYEQY
TRBV5-6,.,TRBJ2-6,ASSLYVSFSGANVLT
TRBV30,.,TRBJ2-7,AWSGSGYEQY
TRBV13,.,TRBJ1-1,ASSFLTLNTEAF
TRBV27,.,TRBJ2-5,ASSPPPGETQY
TRBV19,.,TRBJ1-1,ASSIRERGNTEAF
TRBV4-1,.,TRBJ1-2,ASSQEAGRYGYT
TRBV2,.,TRBJ2-1,ASSEVRRVAGGTRYNEQF
TRBV19,.,TRBJ1-4,ASTLEGGYEKLF
TRBV27,.,TRBJ2-7,ASSQTGSRGQY